Listed below are T cell receptor beta chains from one sample, sequenced in a study of T cell changes during pregnancy in multiple sclerosis. The protocol was immunoSEQ multiplex PCR, while the TCRdb copy is restricted to in-frame clones and leaves out a portion. The data show some 55,000 clones, 91% seen once. This specimen consisted of peripheral blood, obtained after pregnancy. These receptor sequences come from a female donor in good health, enrolled as a control in a pregnancy study. CDR3s include the opening cysteine and the closing phenylalanine or tryptophan. A D gene is named only where the DNA matches it firmly. Not all rows give a size; the values are once, few, many and, for expanded clones, a class.

>TRBV6-5|.|.
CASSREFSYNSPLHF
>TRBV6-1|.|.
CASSEFVGTKELFF
>TRBV5-4|TRBD2|.
CASSLELVRTGTSAYNEQFF
>TRBV28|.|.
CASSLWVRGSDGYTF
>TRBV27|TRBD1|.
CASSLTGTVAKNIQYF
>TRBV28|TRBD1|.
CASSPPRGTAGYTF
>TRBV18|TRBD2|.
CASSPPGSGRDEQYF
>TRBV5-1|.|.
CASSLLTPISYNSPLHF
>TRBV6-4|.|once
CASSDSTAGANVLTF
>TRBV28|TRBD2|.
CASSLGGSGASYEQYF
>TRBV5-1|.|.
CASSWRGRDYGYTF
>TRBV4-3|TRBD1|.
CASSPGQGSGANVLTF
>TRBV13|.|.
CASSPQGGLGQDTQYF
>TRBV27|TRBD2|.
CASSPRLAGGLNEQFF
>TRBV15|TRBD2|.
CATSSGTPGLAGLSKAYNEQFF
>TRBV28|.|.
CASNHGLTSNQPQHF
>TRBV5-5|TRBD1|.
CASSSRTGANTEAFF
>TRBV9|.|.
CASSVDIYGYTF
>TRBV6-5|.|.
CASSYRDAWGGYGYTF
>TRBV19|TRBD1|.
CASSSMTGGWGETQYF
>TRBV7-9|TRBD1|.
CASSWGTVTNYGYTF
>TRBV18|.|.
CASSPQGNQPQHF